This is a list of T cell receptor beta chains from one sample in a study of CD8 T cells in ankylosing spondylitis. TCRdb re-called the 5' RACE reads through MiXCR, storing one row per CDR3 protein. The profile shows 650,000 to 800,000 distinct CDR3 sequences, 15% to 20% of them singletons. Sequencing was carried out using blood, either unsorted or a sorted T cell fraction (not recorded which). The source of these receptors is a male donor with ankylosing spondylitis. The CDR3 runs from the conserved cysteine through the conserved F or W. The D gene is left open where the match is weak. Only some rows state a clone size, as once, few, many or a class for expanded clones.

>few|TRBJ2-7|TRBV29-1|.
CSVEDPAGLSYEQYF
TGCAGCGTTGAAGATCCAGCAGGTTTGTCCTACGAGCAGTACTTC
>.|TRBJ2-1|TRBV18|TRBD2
CASSPPWSSGRGDEQFF
TGTGCCAGCTCACCACCATGGTCTAGCGGGCGAGGGGATGAGCAGTTCTTC
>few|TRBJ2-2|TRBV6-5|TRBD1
CASSYSGQGQAGELFF
TGTGCCAGCAGTTACTCCGGACAGGGGCAAGCCGGGGAGCTGTTTTTT
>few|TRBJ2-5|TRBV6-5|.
CASSYSGLSQETQYF
TGTGCCAGCAGTTACTCTGGACTAAGCCAAGAGACCCAGTACTTC
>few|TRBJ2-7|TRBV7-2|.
CASSLDRAEQYF
TGTGCCAGCAGCTTAGATAGGGCCGAGCAGTACTTC
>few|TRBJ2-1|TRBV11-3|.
CASSPHSGDRGYNEQFF
TGTGCCAGCAGCCCGCATTCGGGGGACCGGGGCTACAATGAGCAGTTCTTC
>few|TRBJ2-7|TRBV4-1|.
CASSQDLVEIYEQYF
TGCGCCAGCAGCCAAGATCTGGTGGAGATCTACGAGCAGTACTTC
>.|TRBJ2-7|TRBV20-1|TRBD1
CSAQRMDRVNF
TGCAGTGCCCAGAGGATGGACAGGGTGAACTTC
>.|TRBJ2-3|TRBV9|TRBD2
CASSPGTSFADTQYF
TGTGCCAGCAGCCCTGGGACTAGCTTCGCAGATACGCAGTATTTT
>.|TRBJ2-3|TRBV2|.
CASSEGGTQYF
TGTGCCAGCAGTGAAGGAGGCACGCAGTATTTT
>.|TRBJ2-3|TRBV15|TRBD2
CATSRGLADVSTDTQYF
TGTGCCACCAGCAGAGGACTAGCGGACGTAAGCACAGATACGCAGTATTTT
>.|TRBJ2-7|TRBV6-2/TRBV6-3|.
CASKRLAGYEQYF
TGTGCCAGCAAGAGGCTAGCCGGCTACGAGCAGTACTTC
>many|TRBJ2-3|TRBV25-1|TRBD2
CASSEDPGLAGDPYTQYF
TGTGCCAGCAGTGAGGATCCGGGACTAGCGGGAGATCCTTATACGCAGTATTTT
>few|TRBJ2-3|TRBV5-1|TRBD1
CASSSRQGADTQYF
TGCGCCAGCAGCTCTCGACAGGGGGCGGATACGCAGTATTTT
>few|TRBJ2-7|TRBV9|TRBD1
CASSQRGQGDEQYF
TGTGCCAGCAGCCAACGAGGACAGGGGGACGAGCAGTACTTC
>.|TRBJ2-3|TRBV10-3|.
CAISAGKGGADTQYF
TGTGCCATCAGTGCGGGGAAGGGAGGAGCAGATACGCAGTATTTT
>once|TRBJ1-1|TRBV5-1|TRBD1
CASSWTGAESTEAFF
TGCGCCAGCAGCTGGACAGGGGCTGAGAGCACTGAAGCTTTCTTT
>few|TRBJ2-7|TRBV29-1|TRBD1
CSVEDRTYEQYF
TGCAGCGTTGAGGACAGGACCTACGAGCAGTACTTC
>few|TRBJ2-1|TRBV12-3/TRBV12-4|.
CASSSRGRGYNEQFF
TGTGCCAGCAGCTCCCGGGGCCGGGGCTACAATGAGCAGTTCTTC
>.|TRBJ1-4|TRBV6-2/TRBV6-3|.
CASSSGPATNEKLFF
TGTGCCAGCAGCTCTGGACCCGCGACTAATGAAAAACTGTTTTTT
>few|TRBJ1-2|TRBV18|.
CASSPSLDGYGYTF
TGTGCCAGCTCACCCTCCCTGGACGGGTATGGCTACACCTTC
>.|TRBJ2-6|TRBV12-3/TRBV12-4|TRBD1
CASSSTGVGANVLTF
TGTGCCAGCAGTTCGACAGGGGTCGGGGCCAACGTCCTGACTTTC
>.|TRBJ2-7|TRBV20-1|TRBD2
CSAIIPGLAGGLEQYF
TGCAGTGCCATAATACCGGGACTAGCGGGGGGCCTCGAGCAGTACTTC
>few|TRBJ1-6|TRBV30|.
CAWSVLGGSPLHF
TGTGCCTGGAGTGTACTTGGGGGTTCACCCCTCCACTTT
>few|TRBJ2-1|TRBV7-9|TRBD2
CASSSLSGSPYNEQFF
TGTGCCAGCAGCTCCCTAAGCGGGAGTCCGTACAATGAGCAGTTCTTC
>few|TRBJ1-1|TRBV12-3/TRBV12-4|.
CASSLADLGGGTEAFF
TGTGCCAGCAGTTTAGCGGACCTGGGGGGAGGGACTGAAGCTTTCTTT
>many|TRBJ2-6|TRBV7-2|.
CASSRSSGANVLTF
TGTGCCAGCAGCCGGAGCTCTGGGGCCAACGTCCTGACTTTC
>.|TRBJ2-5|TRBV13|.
CASSSRDFQETQYF
TGTGCCAGCAGCTCTCGGGACTTCCAAGAGACCCAGTACTTC
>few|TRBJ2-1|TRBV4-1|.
CASSQERGTPEQFF
TGCGCCAGCAGCCAGGAGAGGGGGACGCCTGAGCAGTTCTTC
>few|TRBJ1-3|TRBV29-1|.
CSVTRSGNTIYF
TGCAGCGTTACTCGCTCTGGAAACACCATATATTTT
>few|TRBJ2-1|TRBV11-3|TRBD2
CASSLPGGAYNEQFF
TGTGCCAGCAGTCTCCCGGGGGGGGCTTACAATGAGCAGTTCTTC
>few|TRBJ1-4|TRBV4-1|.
CASSQGSVREKLFF
TGCGCCAGCAGCCAGGGATCCGTGAGAGAAAAACTGTTTTTT
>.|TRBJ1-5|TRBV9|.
CASSVGGPNQPQHF
TGTGCCAGCAGCGTGGGAGGCCCTAATCAGCCCCAGCATTTT
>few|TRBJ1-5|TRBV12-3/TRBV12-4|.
CASSFGGLQPQHF
TGTGCCAGCAGTTTTGGCGGACTACAGCCCCAGCATTTT